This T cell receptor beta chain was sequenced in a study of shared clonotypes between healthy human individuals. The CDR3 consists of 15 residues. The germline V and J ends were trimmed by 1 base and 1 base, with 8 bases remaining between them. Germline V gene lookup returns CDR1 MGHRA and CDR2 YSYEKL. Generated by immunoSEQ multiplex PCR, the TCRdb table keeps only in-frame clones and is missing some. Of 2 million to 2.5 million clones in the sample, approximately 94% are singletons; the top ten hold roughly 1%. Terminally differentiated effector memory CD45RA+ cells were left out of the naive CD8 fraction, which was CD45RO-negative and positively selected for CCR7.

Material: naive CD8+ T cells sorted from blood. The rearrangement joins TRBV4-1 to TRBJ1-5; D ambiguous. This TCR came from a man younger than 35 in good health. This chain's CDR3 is CASSQGFDSNQPQHF. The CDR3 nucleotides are TGCGCCAGCAGCCAAGGTTTTGACAGCAATCAGCCCCAGCATTTT.